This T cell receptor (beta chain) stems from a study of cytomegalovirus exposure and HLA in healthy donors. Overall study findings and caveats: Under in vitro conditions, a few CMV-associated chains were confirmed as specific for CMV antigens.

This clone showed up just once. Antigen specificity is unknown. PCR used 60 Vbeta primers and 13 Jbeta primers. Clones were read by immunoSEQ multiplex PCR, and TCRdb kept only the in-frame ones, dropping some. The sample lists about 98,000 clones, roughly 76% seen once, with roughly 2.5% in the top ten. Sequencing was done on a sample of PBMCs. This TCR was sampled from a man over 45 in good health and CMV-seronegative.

The CDR3 here is CASSARDRGPETQYF. The CDR3 DNA reads as TGTGCCAGCAGTGCGAGGGACAGGGGGCCGGAGACCCAGTACTTC. The chain employs TRBV6-1 and TRBJ2-5, with 12 bases that match TRBD1. The CDR3 consists of 15 residues. The trim removed 4 bases at V and 5 bases at J, leaving 5 bases unmatched. CDR1 MNHNS and CDR2 SASEGT come from the germline V gene.